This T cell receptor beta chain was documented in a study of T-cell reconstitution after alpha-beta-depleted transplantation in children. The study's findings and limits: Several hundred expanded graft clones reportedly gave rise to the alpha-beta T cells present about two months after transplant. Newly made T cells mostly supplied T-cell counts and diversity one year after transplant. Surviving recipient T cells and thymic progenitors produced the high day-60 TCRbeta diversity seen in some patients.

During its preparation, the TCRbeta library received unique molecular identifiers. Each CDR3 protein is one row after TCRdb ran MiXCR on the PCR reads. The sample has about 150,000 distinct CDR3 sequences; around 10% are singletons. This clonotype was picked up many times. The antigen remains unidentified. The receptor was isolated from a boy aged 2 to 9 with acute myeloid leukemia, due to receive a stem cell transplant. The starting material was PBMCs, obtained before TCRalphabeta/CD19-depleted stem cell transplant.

The CDR3 is CASSFTSGQETQYF. The CDR3 DNA is TGTGCCAGCAGCTTTACTAGCGGCCAAGAGACCCAGTACTTC. This chain links TRBV7-9 with TRBJ2-5, with 8 positions matching TRBD2. This CDR3 is 14 amino acids long. V was clipped by 3 bases and J by 1 base; unmatched bases: 1. CDR1 and CDR2 (germline): SEHNR, FQNEAQ (reference sequence).